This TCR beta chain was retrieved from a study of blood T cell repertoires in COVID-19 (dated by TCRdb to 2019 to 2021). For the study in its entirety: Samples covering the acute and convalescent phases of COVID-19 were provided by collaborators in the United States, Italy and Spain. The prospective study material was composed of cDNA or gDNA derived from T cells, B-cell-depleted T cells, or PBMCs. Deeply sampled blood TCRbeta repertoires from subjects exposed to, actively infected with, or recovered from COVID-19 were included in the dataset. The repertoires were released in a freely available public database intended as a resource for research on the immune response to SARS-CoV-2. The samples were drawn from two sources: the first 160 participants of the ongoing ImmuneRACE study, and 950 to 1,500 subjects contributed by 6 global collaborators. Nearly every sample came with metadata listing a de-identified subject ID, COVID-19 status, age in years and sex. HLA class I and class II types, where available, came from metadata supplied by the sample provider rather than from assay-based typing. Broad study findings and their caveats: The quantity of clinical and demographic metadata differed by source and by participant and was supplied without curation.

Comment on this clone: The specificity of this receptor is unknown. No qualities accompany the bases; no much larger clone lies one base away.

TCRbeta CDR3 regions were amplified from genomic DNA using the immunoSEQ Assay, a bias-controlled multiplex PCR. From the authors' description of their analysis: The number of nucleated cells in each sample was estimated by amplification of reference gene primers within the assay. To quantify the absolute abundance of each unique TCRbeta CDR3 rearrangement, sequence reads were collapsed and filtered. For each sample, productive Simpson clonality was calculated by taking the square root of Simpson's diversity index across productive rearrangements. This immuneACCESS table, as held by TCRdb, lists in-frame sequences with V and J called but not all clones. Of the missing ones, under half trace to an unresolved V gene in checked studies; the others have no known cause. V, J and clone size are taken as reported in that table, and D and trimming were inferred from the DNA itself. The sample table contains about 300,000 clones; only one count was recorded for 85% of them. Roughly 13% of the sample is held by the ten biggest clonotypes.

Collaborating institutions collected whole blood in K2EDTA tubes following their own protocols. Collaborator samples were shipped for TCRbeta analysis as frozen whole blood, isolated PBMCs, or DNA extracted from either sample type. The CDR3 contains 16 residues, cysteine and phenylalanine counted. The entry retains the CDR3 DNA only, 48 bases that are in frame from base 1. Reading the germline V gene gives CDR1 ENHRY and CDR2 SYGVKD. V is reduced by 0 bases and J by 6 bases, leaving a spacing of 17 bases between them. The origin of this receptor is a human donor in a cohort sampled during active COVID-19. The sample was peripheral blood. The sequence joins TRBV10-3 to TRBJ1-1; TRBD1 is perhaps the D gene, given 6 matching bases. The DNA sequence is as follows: TGTGCCATCAGTGAGTCTTTTAGGCAGGGGCAGGCTGAAGCTTTCTTT. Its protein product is CAISESFRQGQAEAFF.